A selection of T cell receptor beta chains follows, all from one sample in a study of blood T cell repertoires in COVID-19. Measured with immunoSEQ multiplex PCR; TCRdb has only the in-frame clones, and not every one. The table shows 350,000 to 450,000 clones, with around 89% occurring only once. Source material: peripheral blood. The receptors come from a man aged 40-49 years with acute or convalescent COVID-19. CDR3s include the opening cysteine and the closing phenylalanine or tryptophan. D genes are given only for firm matches. Size tells how often a clone was seen (once, few, many) or the class of an expanded clone, and some rows leave it out.

v_gene	j_gene	abundance	d_gene	CDR3aa	CDR3nt
TRBV9	TRBJ2-3	.	.	CASSLHSGNPTQYF	TGTGCCAGCAGCTTACACTCCGGGAACCCTACGCAGTATTTT
TRBV11-1	TRBJ2-7	.	TRBD1	CASSWIAQGLMDEQYF	TGTGCCAGCAGCTGGATCGCACAGGGGTTGATGGACGAGCAGTACTTC
TRBV2	TRBJ2-2	.	.	CASTLGRNTGELFF	TGTGCCAGCACTCTCGGGAGGAACACCGGGGAGCTGTTTTTT
TRBV2	TRBJ1-5	.	.	CASSEGLSNQPQHF	TGTGCCAGCAGTGAAGGGCTTAGCAATCAGCCCCAGCATTTT
TRBV30	TRBJ2-7	once	TRBD2	CAWSVLGREGTYEQYF	TGTGCCTGGAGTGTACTTGGGCGGGAGGGAACCTACGAGCAGTACTTC
TRBV30	TRBJ2-3	.	TRBD1	CAWTRQGPDTQYF	TGTGCCTGGACGCGACAGGGCCCAGATACGCAGTATTTT
TRBV29-1	TRBJ2-1	.	TRBD2	CSVEGGGKTSYNEQFF	TGCAGCGTTGAAGGGGGGGGGAAGACCTCCTACAATGAGCAGTTCTTC
TRBV11-1	TRBJ2-7	.	TRBD1	CASSVTGQGSYEQYF	TGTGCCAGCAGCGTGACGGGACAGGGCTCCTACGAGCAGTACTTC
TRBV28	TRBJ1-4	few	.	CASSRDILLEKLFF	TGTGCCAGCAGCAGGGATATCTTACTTGAAAAACTGTTTTTT
TRBV6-5	TRBJ1-2	.	.	CASRGVGSGYTF	TGTGCCAGCAGGGGCGTAGGCTCTGGCTACACCTTC
TRBV7-9	TRBJ2-5	.	TRBD2	CASRGSSGVQETQYF	TGTGCCAGCAGGGGATCTAGCGGGGTTCAAGAGACCCAGTACTTC
TRBV10-3	TRBJ1-2	once	.	CAISHKDSVYGYTF	TGTGCCATCAGTCATAAAGACAGTGTCTATGGCTACACCTTC
TRBV15	TRBJ1-2	.	.	CATSRGVDGGSYGYTF	TGTGCCACCAGCAGAGGGGTAGATGGAGGCAGCTATGGCTACACCTTC
TRBV10-3	TRBJ1-1	.	.	CAINDDSLNTEAFF	TGTGCCATCAACGACGACAGTCTGAACACTGAAGCTTTCTTT
TRBV28	TRBJ2-7	.	TRBD1	CASNVPGQGYEQYF	TGTGCCAGCAACGTCCCGGGACAGGGCTACGAGCAGTACTTC
TRBV15	TRBJ2-1	.	TRBD1	CATSRRTGTNSYNEQFF	TGTGCCACCAGCAGAAGGACAGGGACCAACTCCTACAATGAGCAGTTCTTC
TRBV9	TRBJ1-4	.	.	CASSVGGQTNEKLFF	TGTGCCAGCAGCGTAGGGGGGCAGACTAATGAAAAACTGTTTTTT
TRBV15	TRBJ2-7	few	.	CATSREGQAYEQYF	TGTGCCACCAGCAGAGAGGGACAAGCCTACGAGCAGTACTTC